This entry lists 20 T cell receptor beta chains sequenced from one sample in a study of cytomegalovirus exposure and HLA in healthy donors. PCR employed 60 Vbeta and 13 Jbeta primers. Data came from immunoSEQ multiplex PCR; TCRdb stores just in-frame clones and leaves some out. The sample shows 150,000 to 250,000 clones, 65% to 85% of them seen only once. What was sequenced was PBMCs. These receptors were obtained from a boy aged 2 to 9 in good health and CMV-seronegative.

The sample holds one count of this clone. Compared with germline, one end of the junction differs, possibly owing to a read error. V is TRBV7-2 and J is TRBJ2-2; TRBD1 agrees at 8 bases. There are 15 residues in the CDR3. CDR1 and CDR2 from the germline V gene are SGHTA and FQGNSA. This chain's CDR3 is CASRLGQGRTGELFF. CDR3 bases: TGTGCCAGCAGATTAGGACAGGGACGGACCGGGGAGCTGTTTTTT.

The chain employs TRBV11-1 and TRBJ1-1, with no clear D. The CDR3 covers 13 residues. The V end was cut by 8 bases, the J end by 0 bases, with 10 bases between. CDR1 and CDR2 (germline): SGHAT, FQDESV (reference sequence). The CDR3 sequence: CASGQNLNTEAFF. For the CDR3, the DNA is TGTGCCAGCGGGCAGAACTTGAACACTGAAGCTTTCTTT.

CDR3 sequence: CASSPGRRQETQYF. The CDR3 nucleotides read TGTGCCAGCTCACCCGGGAGACGCCAAGAGACCCAGTACTTC. The chain couples TRBV18 to TRBJ2-5; a weak D match, TRBD2 (6 bases). The V gene lost 3 bases and the J gene lost 1 base, with 9 bases spanning the gap. Germline V gene sequence: CDR1 KGHSH, CDR2 LQKENI. The CDR3 covers 14 residues.

Points on this clone: The junction departs from the called germline gene at one end, perhaps through a read error. Other nucleotide sequences from this sample produce the same CDR3. The V gene is TRBV6-5, the J gene TRBJ1-6; D ambiguous. The CDR3 totals 15 residues. Germline lookup yields CDR1 MNHEY and CDR2 SVGAGI. The CDR3 spells CASSSPGFDHSPLHF. CDR3 nucleotides: TGTGCCAGCAGTTCCCCGGGGTTCGATCATTCACCCCTCCATTTT.

This clone has more than one count but fewer than ten. The CDR3 sequence: CASSRDGQSYNEQFF. The CDR3, as DNA: TGTGCCAGCAGCCGAGACGGACAGTCCTACAATGAGCAGTTCTTC. The J gene is TRBJ2-1, the V gene TRBV9; a possible D gene is TRBD1 (6 bases). Germline CDR1 reads SGDLS; CDR2 reads YYNGEE. The CDR3 has 15 amino acids. The V and J ends lost 4 bases and 1 base respectively, with 12 bases between them.

The rearrangement joins TRBV11-2 to TRBJ1-1; D may be TRBD1 (5 bases). V was pared by 2 bases and J by 1 base, with 11 bases between. The germline V gene encodes CDR1 SGHAT and CDR2 FQNNGV. This CDR3 comprises 15 residues. The CDR3 sequence is CASSLTSGSNTEAFF. CDR3 nucleotides: TGTGCCAGCAGCTTAACCTCAGGGTCGAACACTGAAGCTTTCTTT.

The rearrangement links TRBV7-8 to TRBJ2-1; 8 bases line up with TRBD1. The V segment lost 0 bases and the J segment 7 bases; nucleotides outside the gene matches: 2. The length of the CDR3 is 14 residues. Germline values: CDR1 SGHVS, CDR2 FQNEAQ. The CDR3 reads CASSLARGQNEQFF. For the CDR3, the DNA is TGTGCCAGCAGCTTAGCCAGGGGGCAGAATGAGCAGTTCTTC.

The rearrangement joins TRBV7-2 to TRBJ2-7; tentative D call: TRBD2 (6 bases). V was clipped by 1 base and J by 2 bases, with 12 bases between them. Germline V lookup: CDR1 SGHTA, CDR2 FQGNSA. There are 15 residues in the CDR3. The CDR3 DNA reads TGTGCCAGCAGCTTAGGGGCTAGCGACCCCTACGAGCAGTACTTC. Its protein product is CASSLGASDPYEQYF.

The rearrangement links TRBV10-1 to TRBJ1-2; 8 bases line up with TRBD1. V was pared by 4 bases and J by 2 bases, with 12 bases of the junction left unmatched. The CDR3 loop spans 17 amino acids. CDR1 and CDR2 (germline): WNHNN, SYGVQD (reference sequence). In nucleotides, the CDR3 is TGCGCCAGCAGTGCCACCCTGACAGGGGTAAAGAACTATGGCTACACCTTC. It yields the protein CASSATLTGVKNYGYTF.

The rearrangement joins TRBV6-5 to TRBJ1-6; D is ambiguous. Germline V gene data show CDR1 as MNHEY and CDR2 as SVGAGI. V was pared by 6 bases and J by 6 bases, with 15 bases between. CDR3 length: 15 residues. The DNA of the CDR3 is TGTGCCAGCAGGCCGGAGGCATTCGTTAATTCACCCCTCCACTTT. Translation gives CASRPEAFVNSPLHF.

This chain joins TRBV7-2 and TRBJ2-4; D is undetermined. The CDR3 consists of 13 residues. Germline assignment: CDR1 SGHTA and CDR2 FQGNSA. V was pared by 6 bases and J by 3 bases, with 9 bases between. CDR3 loop: CASSRSSKNIQYF. CDR3 nucleotides: TGTGCCAGCAGTAGATCTAGCAAAAACATTCAGTACTTC.

The V gene is TRBV29-1, the J gene TRBJ1-3, with 9 bases matching TRBD1. From germline, CDR1 is SQVTM and CDR2 ANQGSEA. V shed 6 bases, J shed 8 bases, and the junction held 14 bases outside the gene matches. This CDR3 contains 15 residues. As DNA, the CDR3 is TGCAGCGTCGTGGGGACAGGGAGGGGAAGAGACACCATATATTTT. As protein: CSVVGTGRGRDTIYF.

The chain is built from TRBV6-1 and TRBJ1-5, with 7 bases identical to TRBD1. From germline, CDR1 is MNHNS and CDR2 SASEGT. The V segment lost 6 bases and the J segment 1 base; nucleotides outside the gene matches: 6. The CDR3 contains 15 residues. The CDR3 reads CASSSGTASNQPQHF. The CDR3 DNA reads TGTGCCAGCAGCAGTGGGACAGCCAGCAATCAGCCCCAGCATTTT.

The chain uses TRBV4-2 and TRBJ2-7, with D perhaps TRBD1 (5 bases). The CDR3 length is 17 residues. The germline V gene has CDR1 LGHNA and CDR2 YNFKEQ. V was trimmed by 3 bases and J by 1 base, leaving 19 bases between them. CDR3 sequence reads: CASSQGDSPNQSYEQYF. CDR3 sequence (DNA): TGTGCCAGCAGCCAGGGCGACAGCCCCAACCAATCCTACGAGCAGTACTTC.

J is TRBJ2-5 and V is TRBV7-2; 10 bases agree with TRBD1. CDR1 and CDR2 (germline): SGHTA, FQGNSA. The CDR3 runs to 15 residues. J was trimmed by 4 bases and V by 5 bases; bases with no gene match: 7. CDR3 in DNA: TGTGCCAGCAGCCGACAGGGGGCTATAGGAGAGACCCAGTACTTC. Translating gives CASSRQGAIGETQYF. Drawing the rest from reference TRBV7-2 and TRBJ2-5, the complete variable domain is GAGVSQSPSNKVTEKGKDVELRCDPISGHTALYWYRQSLGQGLEFLIYFQGNSAPDKSGLPSDRFSAERTGGSVSTLTIQRTQQEDSAVYLCASSRQGAIGETQYFGPGTRLLVL.

The chain combines TRBV2 with TRBJ1-4, with 10 bases that match TRBD1. V gave up 7 bases and J gave up 7 bases; unmatched junction bases: 6. This CDR3 contains 14 residues. Germline CDR1 is SNHLY and CDR2 is FYNNEI. The DNA of the CDR3 is TGTGCCAGCAACAACCGGGACAGGGGTGAAAAACTGTTTTTT. It translates to CASNNRDRGEKLFF.

This rearrangement joins TRBV5-1 to TRBJ2-7, with 8 bases identical to TRBD1. V was pared by 6 bases and J by 0 bases, with 5 bases of the junction left unmatched. Germline V CDR1 and CDR2: SGHRS, YFSETQ. This CDR3 has 14 amino acids. In DNA, the CDR3 is TGCGCCAGCAATGACAGGGGAAGCTCCTACGAGCAGTACTTC. As protein: CASNDRGSSYEQYF.

This clone was counted a few times. The chain couples TRBV30 to TRBJ2-2, with 8 bases aligning to TRBD2. V gave up 2 bases and J gave up 5 bases; unmatched junction bases: 10. The CDR3 runs 16 residues. Germline V gene sequence: CDR1 GTSNPN, CDR2 SVGIG (reference sequence). In DNA, the CDR3 is TGTGCCTGGAGTTCCGGGGGGGCTGCTGGGACCGGGGAGCTGTTTTTT. This sequence encodes CAWSSGGAAGTGELFF.

This chain links TRBV19 with TRBJ1-1, with D tentatively TRBD1 (5 bases). Germline assignment: CDR1 LNHDA and CDR2 SQIVND (reference sequence). Trimming took off 0 bases at V and 0 bases at J, with 11 bases between the two ends. The CDR3 is made up of 16 amino acids. The CDR3 DNA reads TGTGCCAGTAGTATAGAGGGGCACAGAATGAACACTGAAGCTTTCTTT. It is translated as CASSIEGHRMNTEAFF.

The V call is TRBV7-5, the J call TRBJ2-5; the table's D gene call, TRBD2, was not cross checked with the DNA. TRBV7-5 is flagged as a pseudogene. The CDR3 is made up of 17 amino acids. CDR3 protein: CARSHIATSGGQETQYF. Written as DNA, the CDR3 is TGTGCCAGAAGCCATATAGCGACTAGCGGGGGGCAAGAGACCCAGTACTTC.